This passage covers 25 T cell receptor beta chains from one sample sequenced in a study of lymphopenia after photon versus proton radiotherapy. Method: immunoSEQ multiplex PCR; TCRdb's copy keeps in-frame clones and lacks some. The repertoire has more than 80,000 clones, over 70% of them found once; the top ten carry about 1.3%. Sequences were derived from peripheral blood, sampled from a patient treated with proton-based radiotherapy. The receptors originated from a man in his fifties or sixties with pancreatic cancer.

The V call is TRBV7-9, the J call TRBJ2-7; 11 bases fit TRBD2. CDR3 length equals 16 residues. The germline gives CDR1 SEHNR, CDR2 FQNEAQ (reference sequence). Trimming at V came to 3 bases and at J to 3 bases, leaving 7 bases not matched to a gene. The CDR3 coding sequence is TGTGCCAGCAGCTTCGCACTAGCGGGAGCGATCTACGAGCAGTACTTC. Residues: CASSFALAGAIYEQYF. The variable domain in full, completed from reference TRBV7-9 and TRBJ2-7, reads DTGVSQNPRHKITKRGQNVTFRCDPISEHNRLYWYRQTLGQGPEFLTYFQNEAQLEKSRLLSDRFSAERPKGSFSTLEIQRTEQGDSAMYLCASSFALAGAIYEQYFGPGTRLTVT.

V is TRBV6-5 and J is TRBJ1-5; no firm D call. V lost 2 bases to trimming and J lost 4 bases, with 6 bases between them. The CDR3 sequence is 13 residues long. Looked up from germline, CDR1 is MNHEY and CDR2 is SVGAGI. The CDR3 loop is CASSYAGNQPQHF. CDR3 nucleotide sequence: TGTGCCAGCAGTTACGCCGGGAATCAGCCCCAGCATTTT.

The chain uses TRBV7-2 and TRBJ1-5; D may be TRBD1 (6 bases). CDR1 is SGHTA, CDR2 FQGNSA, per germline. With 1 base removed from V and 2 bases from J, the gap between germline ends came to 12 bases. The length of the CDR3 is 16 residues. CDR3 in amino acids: CASSLEGRGGNQPQHF. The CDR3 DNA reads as TGTGCCAGCAGCTTAGAGGGTAGGGGGGGCAATCAGCCCCAGCATTTT.

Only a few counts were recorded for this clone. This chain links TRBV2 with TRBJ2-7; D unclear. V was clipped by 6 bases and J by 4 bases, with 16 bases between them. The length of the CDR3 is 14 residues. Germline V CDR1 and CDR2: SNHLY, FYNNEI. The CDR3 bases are TGTGCCAGCAGAGCGACCTATATTGTATACGAGCAGTACTTC. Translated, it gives CASRATYIVYEQYF.

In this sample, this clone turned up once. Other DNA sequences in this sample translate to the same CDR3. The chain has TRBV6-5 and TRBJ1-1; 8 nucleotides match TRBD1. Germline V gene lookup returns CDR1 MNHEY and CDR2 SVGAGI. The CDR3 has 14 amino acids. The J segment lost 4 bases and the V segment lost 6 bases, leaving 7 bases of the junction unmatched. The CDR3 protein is CASSPRGPGTEAFF. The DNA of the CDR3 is TGTGCCAGCAGCCCCAGGGGGCCGGGCACTGAAGCTTTCTTT.

CDR3 protein: CASSSAFRSADTQYF. The CDR3 DNA sequence: TGTGCCAGCAGTTCGGCGTTCAGGTCGGCAGATACGCAGTATTTT. The chain has TRBV28 and TRBJ2-3, with D hard to call. V lost 4 bases to trimming and J lost 4 bases, with 15 bases between them. Germline values: CDR1 MDHEN, CDR2 SYDVKM. This CDR3 comprises 15 residues.

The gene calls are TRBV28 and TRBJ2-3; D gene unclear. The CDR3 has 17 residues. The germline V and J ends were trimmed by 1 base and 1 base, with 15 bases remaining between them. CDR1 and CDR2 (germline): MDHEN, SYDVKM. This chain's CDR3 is CASSLFGRAVGTDTQYF. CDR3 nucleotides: TGTGCCAGCAGTTTATTCGGTCGGGCTGTCGGCACAGATACGCAGTATTTT.

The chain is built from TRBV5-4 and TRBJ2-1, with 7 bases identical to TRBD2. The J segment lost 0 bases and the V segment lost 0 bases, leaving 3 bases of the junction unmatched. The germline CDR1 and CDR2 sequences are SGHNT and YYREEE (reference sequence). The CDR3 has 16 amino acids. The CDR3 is CASSLGGGSSYNEQFF. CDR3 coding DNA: TGTGCCAGCAGCTTGGGGGGCGGGAGCTCCTACAATGAGCAGTTCTTC.

The CDR3 spells CASSLSSGGEQYF. The CDR3 nucleotides read TGTGCCAGCAGTTTATCGTCGGGCGGCGAGCAGTACTTC. This rearrangement joins TRBV27 to TRBJ2-7; D ambiguous. Germline CDR1 is MNHEY and CDR2 is SMNVEV (reference sequence). The CDR3 loop spans 13 amino acids. V lost 0 bases, J lost 6 bases, and 9 bases lay in between.

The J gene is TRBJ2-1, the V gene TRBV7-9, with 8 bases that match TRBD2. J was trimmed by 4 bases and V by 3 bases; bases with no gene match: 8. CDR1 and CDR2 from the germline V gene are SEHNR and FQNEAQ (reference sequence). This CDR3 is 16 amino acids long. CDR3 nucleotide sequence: TGTGCCAGCAGCTTTTCGCCTAGCGGGTCTTACAATGAGCAGTTCTTC. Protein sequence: CASSFSPSGSYNEQFF.

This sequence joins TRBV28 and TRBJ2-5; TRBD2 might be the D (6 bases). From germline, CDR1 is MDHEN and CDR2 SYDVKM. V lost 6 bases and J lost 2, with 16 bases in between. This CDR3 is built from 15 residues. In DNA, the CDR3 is TGTGCCAGCAGGAATTGGCTAGCGTTACAAGAGACCCAGTACTTC. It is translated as CASRNWLALQETQYF.

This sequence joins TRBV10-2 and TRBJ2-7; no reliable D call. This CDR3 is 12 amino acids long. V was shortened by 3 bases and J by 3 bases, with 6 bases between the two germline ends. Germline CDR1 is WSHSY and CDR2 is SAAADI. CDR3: CASSEQSYEQYF. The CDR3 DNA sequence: TGCGCCAGCAGTGAACAGAGCTACGAGCAGTACTTC.

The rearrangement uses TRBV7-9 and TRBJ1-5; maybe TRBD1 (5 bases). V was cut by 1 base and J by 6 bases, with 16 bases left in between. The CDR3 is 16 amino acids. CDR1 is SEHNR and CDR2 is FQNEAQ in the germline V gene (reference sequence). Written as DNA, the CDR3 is TGTGCCAGCAGCTTAGTTTCGGGGGGACGATCTCAGCCCCAGCATTTT. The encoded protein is CASSLVSGGRSQPQHF.

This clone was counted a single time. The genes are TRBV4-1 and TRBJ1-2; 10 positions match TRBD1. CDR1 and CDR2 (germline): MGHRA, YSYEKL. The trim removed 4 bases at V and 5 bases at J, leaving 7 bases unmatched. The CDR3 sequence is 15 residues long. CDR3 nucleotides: TGCGCCAGCAGCCCTAGTGGACAGGGGGATTATGGCTACACCTTC. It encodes CASSPSGQGDYGYTF.

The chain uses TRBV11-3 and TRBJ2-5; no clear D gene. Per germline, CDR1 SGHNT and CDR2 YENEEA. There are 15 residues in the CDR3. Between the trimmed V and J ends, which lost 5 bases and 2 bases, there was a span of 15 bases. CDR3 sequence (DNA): TGTGCCAGCAGCCCGAACCGGTGGAATCAAGAGACCCAGTACTTC. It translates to CASSPNRWNQETQYF.

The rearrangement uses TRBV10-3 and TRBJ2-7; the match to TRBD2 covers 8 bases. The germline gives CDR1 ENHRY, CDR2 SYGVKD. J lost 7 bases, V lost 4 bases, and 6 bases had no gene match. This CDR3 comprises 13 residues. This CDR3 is CAISALGREEQYF. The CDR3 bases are TGTGCCATCAGTGCCCTCGGGAGGGAAGAGCAGTACTTC.

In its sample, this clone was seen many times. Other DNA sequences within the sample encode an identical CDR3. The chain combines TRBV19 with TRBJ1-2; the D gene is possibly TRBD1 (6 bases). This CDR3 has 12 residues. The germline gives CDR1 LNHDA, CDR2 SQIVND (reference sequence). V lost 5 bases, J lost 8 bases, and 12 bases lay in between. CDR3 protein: CASSARGGGYTF. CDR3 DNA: TGTGCCAGTAGTGCCAGGGGAGGAGGCTACACCTTC.

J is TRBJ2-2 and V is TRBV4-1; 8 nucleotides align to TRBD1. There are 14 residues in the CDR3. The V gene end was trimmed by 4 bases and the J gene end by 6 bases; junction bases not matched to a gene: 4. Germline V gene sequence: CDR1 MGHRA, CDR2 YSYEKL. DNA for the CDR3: TGCGCCAGCAGCCCGGACAGGGTGCCCGGGGAGCTGTTTTTT. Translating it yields CASSPDRVPGELFF.

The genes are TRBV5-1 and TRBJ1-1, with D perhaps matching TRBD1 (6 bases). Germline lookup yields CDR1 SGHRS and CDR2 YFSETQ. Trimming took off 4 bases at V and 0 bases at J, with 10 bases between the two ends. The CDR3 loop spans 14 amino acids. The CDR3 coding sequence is TGCGCCAGCAGCAAACAGGGTGTGAACACTGAAGCTTTCTTT. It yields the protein CASSKQGVNTEAFF.

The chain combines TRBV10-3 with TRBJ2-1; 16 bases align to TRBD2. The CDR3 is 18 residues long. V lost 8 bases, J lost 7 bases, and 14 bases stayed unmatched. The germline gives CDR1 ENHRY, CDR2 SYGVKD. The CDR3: CAIPPGLAGGLPKNEQFF. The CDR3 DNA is TGTGCCATCCCCCCGGGACTAGCGGGAGGGCTGCCGAAGAATGAGCAGTTCTTC.

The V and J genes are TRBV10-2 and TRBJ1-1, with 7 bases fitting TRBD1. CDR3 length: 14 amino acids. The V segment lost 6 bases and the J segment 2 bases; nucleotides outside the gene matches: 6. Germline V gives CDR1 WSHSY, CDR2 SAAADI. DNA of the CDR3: TGCGCCAGCAGGGGACAGACCTTTAACACTGAAGCTTTCTTT. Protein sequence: CASRGQTFNTEAFF.

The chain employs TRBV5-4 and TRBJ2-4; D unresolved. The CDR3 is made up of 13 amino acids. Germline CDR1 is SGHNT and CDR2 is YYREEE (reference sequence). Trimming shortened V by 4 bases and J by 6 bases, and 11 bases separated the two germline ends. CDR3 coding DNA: TGTGCCAGCAGCCCAGGAGTCGGAAACATTCAGTACTTC. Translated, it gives CASSPGVGNIQYF.

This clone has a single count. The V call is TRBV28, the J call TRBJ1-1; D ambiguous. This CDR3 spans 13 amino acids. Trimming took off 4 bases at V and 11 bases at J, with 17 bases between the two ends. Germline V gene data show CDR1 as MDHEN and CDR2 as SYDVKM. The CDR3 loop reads CASSSGPLREAFF. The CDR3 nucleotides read TGTGCCAGCAGTTCAGGCCCTTTGCGGGAGGCTTTCTTT.

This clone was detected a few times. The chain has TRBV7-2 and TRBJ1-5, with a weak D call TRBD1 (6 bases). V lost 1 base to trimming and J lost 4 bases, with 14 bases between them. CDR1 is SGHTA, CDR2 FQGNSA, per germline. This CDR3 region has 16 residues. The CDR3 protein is CASSLGAGGHNQPQHF. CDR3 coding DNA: TGTGCCAGCAGCTTAGGGGCGGGGGGACATAATCAGCCCCAGCATTTT.

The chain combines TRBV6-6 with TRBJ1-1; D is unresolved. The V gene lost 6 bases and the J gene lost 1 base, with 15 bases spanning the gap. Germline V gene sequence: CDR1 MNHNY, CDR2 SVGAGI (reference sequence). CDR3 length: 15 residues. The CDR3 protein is CASSQPQRPNTEAFF. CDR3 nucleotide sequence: TGTGCCAGCAGCCAGCCACAGAGACCGAACACTGAAGCTTTCTTT.